Each of the 13 T cell receptor beta chains below was sequenced from the same sample in a study of Tregs in tolerant kidney transplant recipients (dated by TCRdb to between 2018 and 2020). The time point tag for this specimen amounts to: blood sample drawn before combined kidney and bone marrow transplant. Receptors were amplified or captured by the immunoSEQ multiplex PCR assay. As stored in TCRdb, this immuneACCESS dataset retains in-frame rearrangements with V and J assigned. A fraction of the clones does not appear; measured against another copy, unresolved V genes explain less than half of the discrepancy, and the remainder lacks a known reason. The table kept for this sample lists about 52,000 clones. The ten largest make up about 0.83% of the sample. Sample: CD4+ T cells from blood, taken before the transplant. These receptors all stem from a human donor who received a combined kidney and bone marrow transplant.

To note about this clone: The DNA ends 3 residues before the CDR3 does, and the rest of the CDR3 is filled in from the germline J gene. This sequence joins TRBV7-9 and TRBJ1-2; 10 nucleotides match TRBD1. This CDR3 is built from 15 residues. The J segment lost 4 bases and the V segment lost 5 bases, leaving 7 bases of the junction unmatched. Germline V gene lookup returns CDR1 SEHNR and CDR2 FQNEAQ (reference sequence). The CDR3 reads CASSPGQGGSYGYTF. The CDR3 bases that were read are TGTGCCAGCAGCCCAGGACAGGGGGGCTCCTATGGC.

Remarks on this clone: The read terminates 3 residues ahead of where the CDR3 ends, so the germline J gene completes it. The chain has TRBV7-2 and TRBJ2-3, with D hard to call. Looked up from germline, CDR1 is SGHTA and CDR2 is FQGNSA. This CDR3 has 14 amino acids. V lost 2 bases to trimming and J lost 3 bases, with 9 bases between them. CDR3 amino acids: CASSLLERTDTQYF. The part of the CDR3 DNA that was read is TGTGCCAGCAGCTTACTAGAGCGAACAGATACG.

With regard to this clone: Read sequence stops 3 residues before the CDR3 end, and the germline J gene provides the missing end. The V gene is TRBV5-1, the J gene TRBJ2-6; D perhaps matches TRBD1 (5 bases). There are 17 residues in the CDR3. Germline lookup yields CDR1 SGHRS and CDR2 YFSETQ. The V gene lost 5 bases and the J gene lost 4 bases, with 19 bases spanning the gap. CDR3 region: CASSFGLQGSGANVLTF. CDR3 bases read: TGCGCCAGCAGTTTTGGGCTCCAGGGTTCCGGGGCCAACGTC.

A word on this clone: The read ends 3 residues early relative to the CDR3; the germline J gene fills the gap. The genes are TRBV5-1 and TRBJ1-1; D ambiguous. V was shortened by 1 base and J by 4 bases, with 11 bases between the two germline ends. This CDR3 comprises 14 residues. The germline CDR1 and CDR2 sequences are SGHRS and YFSETQ. This CDR3 is CASSLTVAGTEAFF. Partial CDR3 DNA: TGCGCCAGCAGCTTGACGGTCGCGGGCACTGAA.

As to this clone: The sequence runs out 3 residues before the end of the CDR3; the remainder is reconstructed from the germline J gene. This sequence joins TRBV30 and TRBJ2-7; 11 bases are shared with TRBD2. V lost 0 bases to trimming and J lost 6 bases; unmatched junction nucleotides: 7. Germline V gene sequence: CDR1 GTSNPN, CDR2 SVGIG (reference sequence). The CDR3 runs 15 residues. The part of the CDR3 DNA that was read is TGTGCCTGGAGTGTAAGGGCTAGCGGGAGGACCGAG. Protein product: CAWSVRASGRTE. From start to end, the CDR3 is CAWSVRASGRTEQYF.

Remarks on this clone: The read terminates 3 residues ahead of where the CDR3 ends, so the germline J gene completes it. The rearrangement uses TRBV2 and TRBJ1-3; 7 bases line up with TRBD1. The CDR3 has 15 residues. Germline V CDR1 and CDR2: SNHLY, FYNNEI. V shed 3 bases and J 0 bases; nucleotides not matched to a gene: 2. CDR3 DNA (partial): TGTGCCAGCAGTGAGGACAGGTACTCTGGAAACACC. Residues: CASSEDRYSGNT. In full, the CDR3 reads CASSEDRYSGNTIYF.

Notes on this clone: The CDR3 end is not reached by the read, which stops 3 residues before it; the germline J gene fills it in. This sequence joins TRBV10-2 and TRBJ2-3; D gene uncertain. Looked up from germline, CDR1 is WSHSY and CDR2 is SAAADI. The CDR3 loop spans 12 amino acids. V lost 0 bases to trimming and J lost 7 bases, with 5 bases between them. CDR3 sequence reads: CASSESEHTQYF. The sequenced part of the CDR3 DNA is TGCGCCAGCAGTGAGTCAGAGCATACG.

A word on this clone: The CDR3 end falls 3 residues outside the read, so it is completed with the germline J gene. This chain links TRBV7-9 with TRBJ1-3; maybe TRBD1 (6 bases). The CDR3 has 13 amino acids. Trimming removed 8 bases at V and 0 bases at J, with 8 bases between. Germline V gene data show CDR1 as SEHNR and CDR2 as FQNEAQ (reference sequence). The sequenced part of the CDR3 DNA is TGTGCCAGCCAGGGGTTCTCTGGAAACACC. Residues: CASQGFSGNT. The full-length CDR3 reads as CASQGFSGNTIYF. The full variable domain, completed using reference TRBV7-9 and TRBJ1-3, is DTGVSQNPRHKITKRGQNVTFRCDPISEHNRLYWYRQTLGQGPEFLTYFQNEAQLEKSRLLSDRFSAERPKGSFSTLEIQRTEQGDSAMYLCASQGFSGNTIYFGEGSWLTVV.

On this clone: The read ends 3 residues shy of where the CDR3 ends; the end is completed using the germline J gene. The chain employs TRBV7-6 and TRBJ2-1, with 9 bases identical to TRBD2. Unmatched junction bases numbered 7, after V lost 8 bases and J lost 8 bases. The CDR3 runs to 13 residues. Per the germline V gene, CDR1 is SGHVS and CDR2 is FNYEAQ. The sequenced part of the CDR3 DNA is TGTGCCAGCGTCCTAGCGGGACTGGATGAG. Translated, it gives CASVLAGLDE. In full, the CDR3 reads CASVLAGLDEQFF.

A remark on this clone: The sequence runs out 3 residues before the end of the CDR3; the remainder is reconstructed from the germline J gene. The chain recombines TRBV19 with TRBJ1-1; 7 nucleotides align to TRBD1. This CDR3 comprises 17 residues. V was pared by 1 base and J by 4 bases, with 12 bases of the junction left unmatched. Germline V gene sequence: CDR1 LNHDA, CDR2 SQIVND (reference sequence). This CDR3 reads CASSIVVLTGRVTEAFF. CDR3 DNA (partial): TGTGCCAGTAGTATAGTGGTATTGACAGGGAGGGTCACTGAA.

About this clone itself: Read coverage stops 3 residues before the CDR3 terminus; the germline J gene supplies the remainder. The chain carries TRBV5-5 and TRBJ1-1, with D possibly being TRBD1 (6 bases). Germline lookup yields CDR1 SGHKS and CDR2 YYEKEE (reference sequence). There are 12 residues in the CDR3. CDR3 DNA, as far as it was read: TGTGCCAGCAGCTCGGGACACCCCCGC. It is translated as CASSSGHPR. The full-length CDR3 reads as CASSSGHPRAFF.

The CDR3 spells CASSFTGGGTGELFF. The CDR3 bases that were read are TGTGCCAGCAGCTTCACGGGAGGGGGCACCGGGGAG. This chain connects TRBV5-4 to TRBJ2-2, with 8 positions matching TRBD2. Read sequence stops 3 residues before the CDR3 end, and the germline J gene provides the missing end. The CDR3 extends over 15 amino acids. Looked up from germline, CDR1 is SGHNT and CDR2 is YYREEE (reference sequence). J was trimmed by 4 bases and V by 2 bases; bases with no gene match: 4. Complete variable domain (other parts from reference TRBV5-4 and TRBJ2-2): ETGVTQSPTHLIKTRGQQVTLRCSSQSGHNTVSWYQQALGQGPQFIFQYYREEENGRGNFPPRFSGLQFPNYSSELNVNALELDDSALYLCASSFTGGGTGELFFGEGSRLTVL.

About this clone: The read halts 3 residues ahead of the CDR3 end, with the missing end drawn from the germline J gene. The V and J genes are TRBV5-1 and TRBJ2-1, with 11 nucleotides matching TRBD2. The V gene end was trimmed by 4 bases and the J gene end by 0 bases; junction bases not matched to a gene: 9. The CDR3 is 18 amino acids. CDR1 and CDR2 (germline): SGHRS, YFSETQ. The sequenced CDR3 bases are TGCGCCAGCAGCGGAACTAGCGGGGGCCATAGCTCCTACAATGAG. It is translated as CASSGTSGGHSSYNE. The CDR3 in its entirety is CASSGTSGGHSSYNEQFF.